Shown below are 17 T cell receptor beta chains from a single sample sequenced in a study of technical replicates of blood from a few donors. Profiling relied on immunoSEQ multiplex PCR, and the TCRdb table lists in-frame clones only, not all of them. The sample has 60,000 or so clones; approximately 97% are singletons. The source material was T cells isolated from PBMCs. The receptors stem from a human donor in good health.

The count of this clone is one. The CDR3 DNA reads as TGTGCCAGCAGCCAAGCCGGGGGGAGCTCCTACGAGCAGTACTTC. Protein: CASSQAGGSSYEQYF. The chain couples TRBV4-2 to TRBJ2-7; 7 nucleotides match TRBD2. With V trimmed by 1 base and J by 0 bases, 3 bases remained unmatched. This CDR3 comprises 15 residues. The germline gives CDR1 LGHNA, CDR2 YNFKEQ.

The chain has TRBV7-2 and TRBJ2-7; perhaps TRBD1 as D (5 bases). The V end was cut by 4 bases, the J end by 2 bases, with 12 bases between. Germline assignment: CDR1 SGHTA and CDR2 FQGNSA. The CDR3 spans 14 residues. CDR3 sequence (DNA): TGTGCCAGCAGCTCAACGCAACAGGCCTACGAGCAGTACTTC. Translating gives CASSSTQQAYEQYF. Filled out from reference TRBV7-2 and TRBJ2-7, the complete variable domain reads GAGVSQSPSNKVTEKGKDVELRCDPISGHTALYWYRQSLGQGLEFLIYFQGNSAPDKSGLPSDRFSAERTGGSVSTLTIQRTQQEDSAVYLCASSSTQQAYEQYFGPGTRLTVT.

J is TRBJ2-3 and V is TRBV19; 7 bases agree with TRBD1. V dropped 5 bases and J dropped 6; count of bases not matched to a gene: 8. The germline V gene encodes CDR1 LNHDA and CDR2 SQIVND (reference sequence). The length of the CDR3 is 14 residues. The CDR3 sequence is CASSRTGALDTQYF. CDR3 nucleotides: TGTGCCAGTAGTCGGACAGGAGCTTTGGATACGCAGTATTTT.

The chain employs TRBV5-1 and TRBJ1-5; D unresolved. The CDR3 loop spans 14 amino acids. Trimming took 0 bases from V and 9 from J, leaving 13 bases between them. Per germline, CDR1 SGHRS and CDR2 YFSETQ. This CDR3 reads CASSLDGSSSPQHF. DNA of the CDR3: TGCGCCAGCAGCTTGGACGGTAGTTCTTCGCCCCAGCATTTT.

The chain carries TRBV2 and TRBJ1-2, with 8 bases identical to TRBD1. Trimming removed 6 bases from V and 6 bases from J; junction bases left unmatched: 18. The CDR3 spans 17 residues. In germline, CDR1 is SNHLY, CDR2 FYNNEI. CDR3: CASSPYAGTGLMDGYTF. In nucleotides, the CDR3 is TGTGCCAGCAGCCCCTATGCGGGGACAGGCCTTATGGATGGCTACACCTTC.

The chain carries TRBV7-9 and TRBJ1-2, with a weak D call TRBD1 (6 bases). CDR3 length equals 13 residues. Trimming removed 7 bases at V and 3 bases at J, with 12 bases between. The germline V gene has CDR1 SEHNR and CDR2 FQNEAQ (reference sequence). In DNA, the CDR3 is TGTGCCAGCACCCGGACAGAAGACTATGGCTACACCTTC. Translating it yields CASTRTEDYGYTF.

This chain connects TRBV4-1 to TRBJ2-4; 8 bases are a match to TRBD1. J was trimmed by 4 bases and V by 2 bases; bases with no gene match: 7. The CDR3 has 16 residues. Germline V gene lookup returns CDR1 MGHRA and CDR2 YSYEKL. The CDR3 loop reads CASSQPNRGTKNIQYF. CDR3 coding DNA: TGCGCCAGCAGCCAACCCAACAGGGGGACTAAAAACATTCAGTACTTC.

The chain carries TRBV27 and TRBJ1-2; no definite D call. Looked up from germline, CDR1 is MNHEY and CDR2 is SMNVEV (reference sequence). The CDR3 spans 13 residues. Trimming shortened V by 6 bases and J by 3 bases, and 11 bases separated the two germline ends. CDR3 DNA: TGTGCCAGCAGGAGCGGAGGGTACTATGGCTACACCTTC. Translation gives CASRSGGYYGYTF.

The chain joins TRBV11-3 to TRBJ2-1; no definite D call. Looked up from germline, CDR1 is SGHNT and CDR2 is YENEEA. Between the trimmed V and J ends, which lost 1 base and 0 bases, there was a span of 10 bases. CDR3 size: 16 residues. Here the CDR3 DNA reads TGTGCCAGCAGCTTAGTAACCAGGCCCTCCTACAATGAGCAGTTCTTC. Translation: CASSLVTRPSYNEQFF.

The chain uses TRBV20-1 and TRBJ1-2; no clear D gene. Germline V gives CDR1 DFQATT, CDR2 SNEGSKA (reference sequence). CDR3 length equals 11 residues. In DNA, the CDR3 is TGCACCGCAGGTACCCCCTATGGCTACACCTTC. It translates to CTAGTPYGYTF.

This clone appeared a single time. V usage is TRBV18 and J usage is TRBJ1-2; 10 bases are a match to TRBD1. J lost 6 bases, V lost 6 bases, and 7 bases had no gene match. Germline-derived CDR1 and CDR2 are KGHSH and LQKENI. The CDR3 consists of 14 residues. Here the CDR3 reads CASSQSGQGNGYTF. CDR3 sequence (DNA): TGTGCCAGCTCCCAGTCGGGACAGGGGAATGGCTACACCTTC.

The chain couples TRBV28 to TRBJ1-1; maybe TRBD1 (6 bases). The germline CDR1 and CDR2 sequences are MDHEN and SYDVKM. The CDR3 contains 19 residues. V was cut by 0 bases and J by 3 bases, with 23 bases left in between. The CDR3 DNA follows: TGTGCCAGCAGTTTATGGGGGTCCAAGGGGGGGAGGGTTCACACTGAAGCTTTCTTT. It encodes CASSLWGSKGGRVHTEAFF.

This chain connects TRBV4-1 to TRBJ1-5, with D possibly being TRBD1 (6 bases). V lost 4 bases and J 6 bases, leaving 13 bases between the germline ends. This CDR3 is 14 amino acids long. In germline, CDR1 is MGHRA, CDR2 YSYEKL. The CDR3 DNA reads as TGCGCCAGCAGCCCCCTTGGGGGCGGTCAGCCCCAGCATTTT. This translates into CASSPLGGGQPQHF.

The chain has TRBV10-3 and TRBJ2-7; weak D call: TRBD2 (6 bases). Germline-derived CDR1 and CDR2 are ENHRY and SYGVKD. V lost 6 bases, J lost 3 bases, and 15 bases lay in between. The CDR3 length is 14 residues. The CDR3 DNA reads TGTGCCATCAGGACGGGACTTATCAACTACGAGCAGTACTTC. Amino acids: CAIRTGLINYEQYF.

This clone came up once. The J gene is TRBJ2-1, the V gene TRBV6-4, with 9 bases that match TRBD2. CDR1 is MRHNA, CDR2 SNTAGT, per germline. The J segment lost 4 bases and the V segment lost 5 bases, leaving 9 bases of the junction unmatched. The CDR3 is 16 amino acids. The CDR3 DNA is TGTGCCAGCAGTCCCTCCCCTAGCGGGATGTACAATGAGCAGTTCTTC. It yields the protein CASSPSPSGMYNEQFF.

Details on this clone: One end of the junction varies from germline; a read error may be responsible. This chain links TRBV6-5 with TRBJ2-1, with D possibly TRBD2 on 6 matching bases. The CDR3 spans 14 residues. Germline lookup yields CDR1 MNHEY and CDR2 SVGAGI. CDR3 residues: CATSRGSEYNEQFF. In DNA, the CDR3 is TGTGCCACCAGTCGGGGGAGCGAGTACAATGAGCAGTTCTTC.

The rearrangement joins TRBV5-4 to TRBJ1-1; D uncertain. The CDR3 runs to 12 residues. In germline, CDR1 is SGHNT, CDR2 YYREEE (reference sequence). V was trimmed by 2 bases and J by 5 bases, leaving 7 bases between them. The CDR3 sequence: CASSFARTEAFF. The CDR3 coding sequence is TGTGCCAGCAGCTTTGCGAGGACTGAAGCTTTCTTT.